This T cell receptor beta chain is drawn from a study of blood T cells in healthy people across ages. The V gene end was trimmed by 6 bases and the J gene end by 3 bases; junction bases not matched to a gene: 13. CDR3 length equals 17 residues. Germline CDR1 MNHNS, CDR2 SASEGT. A second PCR of roughly 7 to 11 cycles used a sample-barcoded 5' primer and a J-beta primer mix. TCRdb redid the calling of the 5' RACE reads with MiXCR, one entry per CDR3 protein. The sample yields about 800,000 distinct CDR3 sequences, more than 20% seen once. The data were also submitted as part of a second study, on T cells of mothers and their children.

The TCR sequence derives from a boy aged 5-17 years in good health. The rearrangement links TRBV6-1 to TRBJ2-2; 7 bases agree with TRBD1. The sample comprised blood. Here the CDR3 reads CASSRQGPTIYTGELFF. CDR3 in DNA: TGTGCCAGCAGCCGACAGGGCCCTACGATTTACACCGGGGAGCTGTTTTTT.